The TCR beta chain under discussion was sequenced for a study of PD-1 blockade in classical Hodgkin lymphoma. Study observations and caveats: The diversity seen at baseline in complete responders resembled that of newly diagnosed patients. Patients who initiated nivolumab within 1 year of ASCT were excluded.

The CDR3 spans 13 residues. Germline loops: CDR1 GTSNPN, CDR2 SVGIG (reference sequence). V was trimmed by 5 bases and J by 0 bases, leaving 11 bases between them. All the patients suffered relapse after autologous stem cell transplantation, and brentuximab vedotin exposure differed. Reported best responses ranged across complete response, partial response or progressive disease. A remark on this clone: Antigen specificity is unknown.

Sequencing used immunoSEQ multiplex PCR; TCRdb keeps in-frame clones, though not all of them. The profile shows 90,000 to 130,000 clones, roughly 87% of them singletons. The TCR originated in a human donor with classical Hodgkin lymphoma. The material was peripheral blood mononuclear cells (PBMCs), obtained before the second cycle of nivolumab. The chain has TRBV30 and TRBJ2-7, with D perhaps TRBD1 (5 bases). This CDR3 is CAWGRASSYEQYF. CDR3 sequence (DNA): TGTGCCTGGGGCAGGGCTAGCTCCTACGAGCAGTACTTC.